This T cell receptor beta chain was sequenced in a study of CD8+CD57+ T cells in acquired aplastic anemia. Study-wide background: Mean yield of DNA from sorted CD4+ and CD8+ cells was approximately 3 ug. There were roughly 11 million reads, on average, for CD4+ cells from healthy donors. Overall study results and limits: Between patients and controls, over 25 CD8+ CDR3 sequences were found in common. Patients were compared with controls for CD8+ Simpson's diversity, and no significant difference emerged.

Germline V gene lookup returns CDR1 SGDLS and CDR2 YYNGEE. V lost 3 bases, J lost 0 bases, and 12 bases lay in between. The CDR3 is made up of 16 amino acids. Only a few counts were recorded for this clonotype. The target antigen is unknown. The study profiled TCR beta VDJ and CDR3 using genomic DNA as template. TCRdb passed the reads through MiXCR, listing each CDR3 protein once. The sample has 86,000 or so distinct CDR3 sequences, roughly half seen once. Sequencing used sorted CD4+, CD8+, or CD8+CD57+ T cells (not recorded which) from PBMCs. V is TRBV9 and J is TRBJ2-2, with D possibly TRBD1 on 6 matching bases. This sequence was found in a human donor in good health, serving as a control. CDR3 region: CASSAGAGSNTGELFF. The DNA of the CDR3 is TGTGCCAGCAGCGCAGGGGCCGGGTCGAACACCGGGGAGCTGTTTTTT. The entire variable domain, with the rest obtained from reference TRBV9 and TRBJ2-2, is as follows: DSGVTQTPKHLITATGQRVTLRCSPRSGDLSVYWYQQSLDQGLQFLIQYYNGEERAKGNILERFSAQQFPDLHSELNLSSLELGDSALYFCASSAGAGSNTGELFFGEGSRLTVL.